This TCR beta chain is from a study of PD-1 blockade in classical Hodgkin lymphoma. Notes on the study in general: Complete responders started with a diversity level that resembled newly diagnosed patients at baseline. Relapsed/refractory patients reportedly had lower baseline diversity than newly diagnosed patients.

Each and every patient relapsed after autologous stem cell transplantation, and patients got differing brentuximab vedotin exposure. The protocol was immunoSEQ multiplex PCR, while the TCRdb copy is restricted to in-frame clones and leaves out a portion. This sample carries over 85,000 clones, 75% to 85% of them seen once, and the ten largest clones take 16%. Worth noting for this clone: Its antigen is not known.

CDR3 length equals 15 residues. Germline loops: CDR1 LNHDA, CDR2 SQIVND (reference sequence). Trimming shortened V by 3 bases and J by 1 base, and 11 bases separated the two germline ends. The receptor was isolated from a human donor with classical Hodgkin lymphoma. This specimen was peripheral blood mononuclear cells (PBMCs), taken before the second cycle of nivolumab. The J gene is TRBJ2-3, the V gene TRBV19; no reliable D call. As DNA, the CDR3 is TGTGCCAGTAGTATTGAAGGCCCCCGCACAGATACGCAGTATTTT. This translates into CASSIEGPRTDTQYF.